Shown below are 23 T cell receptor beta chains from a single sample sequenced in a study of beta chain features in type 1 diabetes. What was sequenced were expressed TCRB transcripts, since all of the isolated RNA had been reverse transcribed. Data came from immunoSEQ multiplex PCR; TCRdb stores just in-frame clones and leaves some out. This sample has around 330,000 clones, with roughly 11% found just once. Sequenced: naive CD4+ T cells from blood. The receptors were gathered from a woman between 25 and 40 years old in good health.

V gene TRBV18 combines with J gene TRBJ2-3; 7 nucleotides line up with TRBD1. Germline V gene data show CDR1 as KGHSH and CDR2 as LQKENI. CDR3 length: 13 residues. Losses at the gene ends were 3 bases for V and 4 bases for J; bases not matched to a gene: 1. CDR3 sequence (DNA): TGTGCCAGCTCACCGCAGGGGGCAGATACGCAGTATTTT. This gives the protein CASSPQGADTQYF. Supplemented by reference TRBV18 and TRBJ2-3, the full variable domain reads NAGVMQNPRHLVRRRGQEARLRCSPMKGHSHVYWYRQLPEEGLKFMVYLQKENIIDESGMPKERFSAEFPKEGPSILRIQQVVRGDSAAYFCASSPQGADTQYFGPGTRLTVL.

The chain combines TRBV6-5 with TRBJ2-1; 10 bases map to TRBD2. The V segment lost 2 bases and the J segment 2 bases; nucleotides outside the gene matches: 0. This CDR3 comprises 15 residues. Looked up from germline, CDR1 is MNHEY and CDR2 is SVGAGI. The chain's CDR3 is CASSYLAGAYNEQFF. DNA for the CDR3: TGTGCCAGCAGTTACCTAGCGGGGGCCTACAATGAGCAGTTCTTC.

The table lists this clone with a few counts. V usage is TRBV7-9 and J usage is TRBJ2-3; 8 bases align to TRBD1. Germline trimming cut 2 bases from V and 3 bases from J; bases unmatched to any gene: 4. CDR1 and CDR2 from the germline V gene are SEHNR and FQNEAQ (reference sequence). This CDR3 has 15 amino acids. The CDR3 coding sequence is TGTGCCAGCAGCTTACGTGGACAGGGAACAGATACGCAGTATTTT. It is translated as CASSLRGQGTDTQYF.

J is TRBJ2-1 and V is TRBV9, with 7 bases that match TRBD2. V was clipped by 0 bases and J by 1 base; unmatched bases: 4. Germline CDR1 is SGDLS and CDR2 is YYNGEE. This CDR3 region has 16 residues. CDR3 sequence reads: CASSVASGISYNEQFF. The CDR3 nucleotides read TGTGCCAGCAGCGTAGCCAGCGGGATATCCTACAATGAGCAGTTCTTC.

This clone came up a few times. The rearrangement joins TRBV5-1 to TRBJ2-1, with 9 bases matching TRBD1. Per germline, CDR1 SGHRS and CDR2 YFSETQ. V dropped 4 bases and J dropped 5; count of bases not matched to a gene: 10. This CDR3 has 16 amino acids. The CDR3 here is CASSLSGTGTDNEQFF. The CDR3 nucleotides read TGCGCCAGCAGCCTATCCGGGACAGGGACGGACAATGAGCAGTTCTTC.

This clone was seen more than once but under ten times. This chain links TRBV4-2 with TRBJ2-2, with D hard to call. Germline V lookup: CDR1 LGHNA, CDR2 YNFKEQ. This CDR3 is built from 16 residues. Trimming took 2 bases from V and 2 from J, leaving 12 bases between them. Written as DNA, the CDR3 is TGTGCCAGCAGCCAACGCGCCAGCGATAACACCGGGGAGCTGTTTTTT. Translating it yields CASSQRASDNTGELFF.

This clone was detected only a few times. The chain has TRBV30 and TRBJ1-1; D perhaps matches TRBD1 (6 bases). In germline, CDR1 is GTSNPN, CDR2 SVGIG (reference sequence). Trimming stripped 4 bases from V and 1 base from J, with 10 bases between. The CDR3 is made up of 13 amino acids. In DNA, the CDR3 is TGTGCCTGGAAGGACAGCCCGAACACTGAAGCTTTCTTT. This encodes CAWKDSPNTEAFF.

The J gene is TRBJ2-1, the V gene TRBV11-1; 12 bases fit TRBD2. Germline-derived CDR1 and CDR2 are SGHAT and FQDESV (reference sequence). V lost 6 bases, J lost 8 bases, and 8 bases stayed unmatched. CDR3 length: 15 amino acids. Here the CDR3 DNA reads TGTGCCAGCAGGCCGACTAGCGGGAGTATCTATGAGCAGTTCTTC. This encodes CASRPTSGSIYEQFF.

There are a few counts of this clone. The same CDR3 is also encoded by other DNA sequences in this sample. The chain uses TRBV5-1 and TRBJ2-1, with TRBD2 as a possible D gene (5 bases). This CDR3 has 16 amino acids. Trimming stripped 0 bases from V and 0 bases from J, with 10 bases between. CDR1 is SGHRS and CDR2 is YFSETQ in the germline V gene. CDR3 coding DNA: TGCGCCAGCAGCTTGGTGAGCGGCAGCTCCTACAATGAGCAGTTCTTC. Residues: CASSLVSGSSYNEQFF.

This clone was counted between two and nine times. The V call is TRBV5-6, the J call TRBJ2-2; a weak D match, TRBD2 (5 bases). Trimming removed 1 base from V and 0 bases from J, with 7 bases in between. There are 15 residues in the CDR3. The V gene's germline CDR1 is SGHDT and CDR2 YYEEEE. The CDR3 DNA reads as TGTGCCAGCAGCTTGAGGGAGCCGAACACCGGGGAGCTGTTTTTT. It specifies CASSLREPNTGELFF.

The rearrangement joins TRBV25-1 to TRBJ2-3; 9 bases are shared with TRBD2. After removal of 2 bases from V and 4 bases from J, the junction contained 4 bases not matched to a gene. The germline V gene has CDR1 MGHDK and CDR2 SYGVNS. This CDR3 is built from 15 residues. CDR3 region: CASSEIAGVADTQYF. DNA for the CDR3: TGTGCCAGCAGTGAAATAGCGGGAGTCGCAGATACGCAGTATTTT.

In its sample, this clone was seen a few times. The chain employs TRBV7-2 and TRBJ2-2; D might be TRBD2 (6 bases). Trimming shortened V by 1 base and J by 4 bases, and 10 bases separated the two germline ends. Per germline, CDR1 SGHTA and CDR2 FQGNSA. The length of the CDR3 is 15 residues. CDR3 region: CASSLGRGGTGELFF. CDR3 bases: TGTGCCAGCAGCTTAGGGCGGGGCGGCACCGGGGAGCTGTTTTTT.

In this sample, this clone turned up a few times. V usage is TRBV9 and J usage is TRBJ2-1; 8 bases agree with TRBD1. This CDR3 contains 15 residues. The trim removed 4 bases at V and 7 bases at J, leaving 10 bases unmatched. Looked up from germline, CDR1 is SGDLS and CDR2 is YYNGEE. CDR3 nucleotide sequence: TGTGCCAGCAGCCCTGTTGCAGGGGGCTTGAATGAGCAGTTCTTC. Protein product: CASSPVAGGLNEQFF. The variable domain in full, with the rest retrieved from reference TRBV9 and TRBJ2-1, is DSGVTQTPKHLITATGQRVTLRCSPRSGDLSVYWYQQSLDQGLQFLIQYYNGEERAKGNILERFSAQQFPDLHSELNLSSLELGDSALYFCASSPVAGGLNEQFFGPGTRLTVL.

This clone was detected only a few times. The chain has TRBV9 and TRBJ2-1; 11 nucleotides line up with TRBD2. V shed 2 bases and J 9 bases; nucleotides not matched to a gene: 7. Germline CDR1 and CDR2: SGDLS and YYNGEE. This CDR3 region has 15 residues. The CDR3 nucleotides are TGTGCCAGCAGCGTCCTATCCGGGACTAGCGGTGAGCAGTTCTTC. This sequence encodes CASSVLSGTSGEQFF.

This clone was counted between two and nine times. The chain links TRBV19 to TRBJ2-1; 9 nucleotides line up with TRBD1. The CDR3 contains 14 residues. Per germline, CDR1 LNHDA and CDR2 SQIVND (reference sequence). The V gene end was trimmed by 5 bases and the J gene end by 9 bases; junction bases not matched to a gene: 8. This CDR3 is CASSEGQGFGEQFF. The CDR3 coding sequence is TGTGCCAGTAGTGAGGGACAGGGATTTGGTGAGCAGTTCTTC.

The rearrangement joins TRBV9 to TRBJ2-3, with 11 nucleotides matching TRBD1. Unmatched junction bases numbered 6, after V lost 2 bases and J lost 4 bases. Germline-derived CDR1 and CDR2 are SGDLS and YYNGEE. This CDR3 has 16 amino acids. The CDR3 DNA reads TGTGCCAGCAGCGTTCTGGACAGGGGGCAAGCAGATACGCAGTATTTT. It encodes CASSVLDRGQADTQYF. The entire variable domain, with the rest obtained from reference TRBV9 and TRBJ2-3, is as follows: DSGVTQTPKHLITATGQRVTLRCSPRSGDLSVYWYQQSLDQGLQFLIQYYNGEERAKGNILERFSAQQFPDLHSELNLSSLELGDSALYFCASSVLDRGQADTQYFGPGTRLTVL.

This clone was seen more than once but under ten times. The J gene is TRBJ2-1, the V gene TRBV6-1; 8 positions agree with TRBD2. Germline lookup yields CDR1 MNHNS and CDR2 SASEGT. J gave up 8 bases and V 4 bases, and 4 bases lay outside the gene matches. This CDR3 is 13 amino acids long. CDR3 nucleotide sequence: TGTGCCAGCAGTGTGACTAGCGACCATGAGCAGTTCTTC. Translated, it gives CASSVTSDHEQFF.

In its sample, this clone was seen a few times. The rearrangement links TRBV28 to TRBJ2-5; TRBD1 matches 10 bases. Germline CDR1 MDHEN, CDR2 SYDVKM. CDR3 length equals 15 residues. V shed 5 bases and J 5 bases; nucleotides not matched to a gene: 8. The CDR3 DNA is TGTGCCAGCAGTGCACCCGGGACAGGGGAGGAGACCCAGTACTTC. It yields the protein CASSAPGTGEETQYF. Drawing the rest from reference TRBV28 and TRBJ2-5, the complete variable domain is DVKVTQSSRYLVKRTGEKVFLECVQDMDHENMFWYRQDPGLGLRLIYFSYDVKMKEKGDIPEGYSVSREKKERFSLILESASTNQTSMYLCASSAPGTGEETQYFGPGTRLLVL.

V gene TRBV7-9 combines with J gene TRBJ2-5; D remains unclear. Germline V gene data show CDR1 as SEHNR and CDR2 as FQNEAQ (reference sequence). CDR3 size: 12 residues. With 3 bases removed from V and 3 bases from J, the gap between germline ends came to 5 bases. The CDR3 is CASSLAEETQYF. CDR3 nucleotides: TGTGCCAGCAGCTTGGCAGAAGAGACCCAGTACTTC.

CDR3 in DNA: TGTGCCAGCAGCGCGAGGACAGGGGGCGTGGAGCAGTACTTC. Protein: CASSARTGGVEQYF. The genes are TRBV9 and TRBJ2-7; the match to TRBD1 covers 11 bases. Per germline, CDR1 SGDLS and CDR2 YYNGEE. The CDR3 contains 14 residues. The V gene end was trimmed by 3 bases and the J gene end by 7 bases; junction bases not matched to a gene: 6.

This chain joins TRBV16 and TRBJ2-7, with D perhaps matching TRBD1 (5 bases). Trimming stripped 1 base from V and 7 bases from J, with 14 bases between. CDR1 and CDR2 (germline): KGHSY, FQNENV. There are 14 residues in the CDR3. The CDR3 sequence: CASSQFKQGREQYF. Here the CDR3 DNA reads TGTGCCAGCAGCCAATTCAAGCAGGGAAGAGAGCAGTACTTC.

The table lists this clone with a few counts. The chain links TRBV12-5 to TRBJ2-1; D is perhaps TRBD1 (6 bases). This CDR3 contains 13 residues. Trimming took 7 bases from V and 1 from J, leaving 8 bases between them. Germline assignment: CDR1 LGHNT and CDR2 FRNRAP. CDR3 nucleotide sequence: TGTGCTAGTGAGGGGGAGTCCTACAATGAGCAGTTCTTC. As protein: CASEGESYNEQFF.

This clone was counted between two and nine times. The CDR3 here is CAITGTGSNEQYF. CDR3 nucleotide sequence: TGTGCCATCACCGGGACAGGGTCTAACGAGCAGTACTTC. The chain is built from TRBV10-3 and TRBJ2-7; 9 bases match TRBD1. Per germline, CDR1 ENHRY and CDR2 SYGVKD. The CDR3 has 13 amino acids. Trimming took 7 bases from V and 5 from J; bases not matched to a gene: 6.